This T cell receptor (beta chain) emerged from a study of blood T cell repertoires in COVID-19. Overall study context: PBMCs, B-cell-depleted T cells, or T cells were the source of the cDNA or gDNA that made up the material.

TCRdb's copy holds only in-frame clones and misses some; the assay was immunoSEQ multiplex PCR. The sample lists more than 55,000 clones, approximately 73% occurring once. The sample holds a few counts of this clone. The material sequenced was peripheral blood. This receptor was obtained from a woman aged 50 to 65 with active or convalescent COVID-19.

The CDR3 DNA reads as TGCGCCAGCAGTGTTCGGACAGGGGACGGCTACACCTTC. It is translated as CASSVRTGDGYTF. The chain has TRBV10-2 and TRBJ1-2, with 9 bases lining up with TRBD1. The length of the CDR3 is 13 residues. Germline CDR1 and CDR2: WSHSY and SAAADI. The trim removed 4 bases at V and 8 bases at J, leaving 5 bases unmatched.